This passage covers 26 T cell receptor beta chains from one sample sequenced in a study of CD8 T cells in Susac syndrome. When the RNA was reverse transcribed, random hexamers were used with an input of about 0.5 to 1 ug. TCRdb re-analysed the immunoSEQ multiplex PCR reads in MiXCR, keeping a single row per CDR3 protein. The table includes under 150,000 distinct CDR3 sequences, about 93% detected once. Specimen: CD8+ T cells from PBMCs. The receptors come from a human donor with multiple sclerosis.

This clonotype was counted a few times. The CDR3 loop reads CASSPAGGYEQYF. The CDR3 DNA reads TGTGCCAGCAGCCCAGCGGGAGGTTACGAGCAGTACTTC. The chain joins TRBV5-4 to TRBJ2-7, with 9 bases identical to TRBD2. V dropped 4 bases and J dropped 4; count of bases not matched to a gene: 3. CDR1 SGHNT and CDR2 YYREEE come from the germline V gene (reference sequence). The CDR3 consists of 13 residues.

This clonotype was found once. For the CDR3, the DNA is TGTGCCAGCAGTCCCAAGGCTAGCGGGACCTACAATGAGCAGTTCTTC. Translated: CASSPKASGTYNEQFF. The rearrangement links TRBV12-3 or TRBV12-4 to TRBJ2-1; 9 positions match TRBD2. Trimming at V came to 5 bases and at J to 2 bases, leaving 7 bases not matched to a gene. The CDR3 is made up of 16 amino acids.

The V gene is TRBV14, the J gene TRBJ2-6; D uncertain. The ends were cut back, 2 bases at V and 0 bases at J, with 8 bases in the middle. The CDR3 has 16 amino acids. Germline loops: CDR1 SGHDN, CDR2 FVKESK. DNA for the CDR3: TGTGCCAGCAGCCAACCTCAGCCCTCTGGGGCCAACGTCCTGACTTTC. It encodes CASSQPQPSGANVLTF.

The genes are TRBV6-6 and TRBJ2-7; D remains unclear. With 2 bases removed from V and 2 bases from J, the gap between germline ends came to 7 bases. CDR1 and CDR2 (germline): MNHNY, SVGAGI (reference sequence). The CDR3 is made up of 13 amino acids. The CDR3, as DNA: TGTGCCAGCAGTTACGAGCTGACCTACGAGCAGTACTTC. This codes for CASSYELTYEQYF.

The chain joins TRBV15 to TRBJ2-3, with 9 nucleotides matching TRBD1. Looked up from germline, CDR1 is LNHNV and CDR2 is YYDKDF (reference sequence). CDR3 length: 15 residues. V lost 5 bases to trimming and J lost 4 bases; unmatched junction nucleotides: 7. The CDR3 DNA is TGTGCCACCAGCTGGGGACAGGGAAGTGCAGATACGCAGTATTTT. Translation gives CATSWGQGSADTQYF.

V usage is TRBV11-2 and J usage is TRBJ1-4; no firm D call. This CDR3 region has 15 residues. V shed 1 base and J shed 8 bases, with 14 bases lying between them. The germline gives CDR1 SGHAT, CDR2 FQNNGV. The CDR3 nucleotides are TGTGCCAGCAGCTTAGTAGGCGACACGGGAGAAAAACTGTTTTTT. It codes for CASSLVGDTGEKLFF.

This sequence joins TRBV29-1 and TRBJ2-7; D gene unclear. This CDR3 comprises 12 residues. The V gene lost 6 bases and the J gene lost 5 bases, with 14 bases spanning the gap. Looked up from germline, CDR1 is SQVTM and CDR2 is ANQGSEA. Written as DNA, the CDR3 is TGCAGCGTCCCCGGAAACCTGAACGAGCAGTACTTC. The encoded protein is CSVPGNLNEQYF.

The chain carries TRBV5-6 and TRBJ2-1; no firm D call. V lost 1 base and J lost 0, with 14 bases in between. The CDR3 totals 17 residues. Per germline, CDR1 SGHDT and CDR2 YYEEEE. CDR3 nucleotide sequence: TGTGCCAGCAGCTTGTCATTTAGCCCCAGCTCCTACAATGAGCAGTTCTTC. Translation: CASSLSFSPSSYNEQFF.

The chain recombines TRBV30 with TRBJ2-7, with a weak D call TRBD2 (5 bases). The CDR3 runs to 14 residues. Germline CDR1 GTSNPN, CDR2 SVGIG (reference sequence). Trimming pared 2 bases from V and 6 bases from J, leaving 17 bases between. Here the CDR3 DNA reads TGTGCCTGGAGTAGCTTCGGGGTCGCGGCCGAGCAGTACTTC. Translation gives CAWSSFGVAAEQYF.

The chain uses TRBV12-3 or TRBV12-4 and TRBJ1-1; 11 positions match TRBD1. The length of the CDR3 is 14 residues. V shed 4 bases, J shed 4 bases, and the junction held 2 bases outside the gene matches. DNA of the CDR3: TGTGCCAGCAGTTGGGGACAGGGGGTCACTGAAGCTTTCTTT. It is translated as CASSWGQGVTEAFF.

This sequence joins TRBV28 and TRBJ1-1; the D gene is possibly TRBD1 (6 bases). The CDR3 spans 13 residues. V was shortened by 7 bases and J by 4 bases, with 13 bases between the two germline ends. Germline V gene sequence: CDR1 MDHEN, CDR2 SYDVKM. DNA of the CDR3: TGTGCCAGCATGGCAGGGGCGCCCACTGAAGCTTTCTTT. This codes for CASMAGAPTEAFF. The whole variable domain, remainder taken from reference TRBV28 and TRBJ1-1, is DVKVTQSSRYLVKRTGEKVFLECVQDMDHENMFWYRQDPGLGLRLIYFSYDVKMKEKGDIPEGYSVSREKKERFSLILESASTNQTSMYLCASMAGAPTEAFFGQGTRLTVV.

The chain couples TRBV20-1 to TRBJ2-7; 9 positions agree with TRBD2. The CDR3 runs 14 residues. V was pared by 0 bases and J by 2 bases, with 2 bases of the junction left unmatched. Germline V lookup: CDR1 DFQATT, CDR2 SNEGSKA (reference sequence). CDR3 sequence reads: CSARDAGGAYEQYF. The CDR3 DNA follows: TGCAGTGCTAGAGATGCGGGAGGGGCCTACGAGCAGTACTTC.

The chain couples TRBV4-3 to TRBJ2-1; TRBD2 might be the D (6 bases). V was clipped by 4 bases and J by 3 bases, with 16 bases between them. Germline CDR1 is LGHNA and CDR2 is YSLEER. This CDR3 is built from 16 residues. CDR3 nucleotide sequence: TGCGCCAGCAGCCCAACTAGCACCGGGGTCTACAATGAGCAGTTCTTC. The encoded protein is CASSPTSTGVYNEQFF.

This clonotype was seen only a few times. The junction differs from germline at one of its ends, possibly a read error. This chain connects TRBV6-1 to TRBJ1-1; D uncertain. The germline V gene has CDR1 MNHNS and CDR2 SASEGT. The CDR3 has 14 amino acids. The CDR3 is CASGELFLNTEAFF. The CDR3 nucleotides are TGTGCCAGCGGTGAGCTCTTCCTTAACACTGAAGCTTTCTTT.

This clonotype was picked up one time. V is TRBV29-1 and J is TRBJ2-5; 7 bases map to TRBD2. Germline V gene lookup returns CDR1 SQVTM and CDR2 ANQGSEA. The CDR3 loop spans 14 amino acids. J was trimmed by 3 bases and V by 3 bases; bases with no gene match: 7. The CDR3 reads CSVEPSGEEETQYF. CDR3 nucleotide sequence: TGCAGCGTTGAGCCTAGCGGAGAGGAAGAGACCCAGTACTTC. The variable domain in full, completed from reference TRBV29-1 and TRBJ2-5, reads SAVISQKPSRDICQRGTSLTIQCQVDSQVTMMFWYRQQPGQSLTLIATANQGSEATYESGFVIDKFPISRPNLTFSTLTVSNMSPEDSSIYLCSVEPSGEEETQYFGPGTRLLVL.

The table lists this clonotype with a count of one. The chain couples TRBV5-6 to TRBJ2-7; 7 bases line up with TRBD2. The germline gives CDR1 SGHDT, CDR2 YYEEEE. With V trimmed by 4 bases and J by 7 bases, 8 bases remained unmatched. This CDR3 spans 13 amino acids. Here the CDR3 reads CASSRSRGIEQYF. The CDR3 coding sequence is TGTGCCAGCAGCCGCTCGCGGGGGATTGAGCAGTACTTC.

J is TRBJ2-7 and V is TRBV2, with D unclear. The ends were cut back, 3 bases at V and 2 bases at J, with 14 bases in the middle. This CDR3 is 15 amino acids long. The germline V gene has CDR1 SNHLY and CDR2 FYNNEI. The CDR3: CASSERQERTYEQYF. The CDR3 bases are TGTGCCAGCAGTGAGCGGCAGGAGAGGACCTACGAGCAGTACTTC.

The chain is built from TRBV27 and TRBJ1-1; the D is unclear. The ends were cut back, 2 bases at V and 3 bases at J, with 7 bases in the middle. Germline V lookup: CDR1 MNHEY, CDR2 SMNVEV (reference sequence). This CDR3 has 13 residues. CDR3 in DNA: TGTGCCAGCAGTTTAGTGGCAGACACTGAAGCTTTCTTT. It codes for CASSLVADTEAFF.

The chain joins TRBV15 to TRBJ1-5; TRBD1 matches 8 bases. The germline gives CDR1 LNHNV, CDR2 YYDKDF (reference sequence). V was pared by 0 bases and J by 4 bases, with 2 bases of the junction left unmatched. The CDR3 has 15 residues. The CDR3 loop is CATSRDGDRNQPQHF. For the CDR3, the DNA is TGTGCCACCAGCAGAGATGGGGACAGGAATCAGCCCCAGCATTTT.

The genes are TRBV12-3 or TRBV12-4 and TRBJ2-5; 7 nucleotides agree with TRBD1. With 5 bases clipped from V and 3 bases from J, the junction kept 3 bases outside the gene matches. The CDR3 runs to 13 residues. The CDR3 sequence is CASSTDRKETQYF. The CDR3, as DNA: TGTGCCAGCAGTACGGACAGGAAAGAGACCCAGTACTTC.

The J gene is TRBJ2-7, the V gene TRBV27; D perhaps matches TRBD2 (6 bases). CDR1 and CDR2 (germline): MNHEY, SMNVEV (reference sequence). The CDR3 runs 13 residues. V was shortened by 6 bases and J by 3 bases, with 12 bases between the two germline ends. The DNA for the CDR3 is TGTGCCAGCAGGGTTGGGCGGGGCTACGAGCAGTACTTC. Translating gives CASRVGRGYEQYF.

This clonotype was counted once. The chain joins TRBV12-3 or TRBV12-4 to TRBJ2-5; D may match TRBD1 or TRBD2 (6 bases each). The CDR3 covers 14 residues. Deletions cut 7 bases from V and 1 base from J, with 13 bases between. CDR3 sequence reads: CASTLGGLQETQYF. Written as DNA, the CDR3 is TGTGCCAGCACCCTAGGGGGGCTCCAAGAGACCCAGTACTTC.

This chain joins TRBV6-5 and TRBJ1-1; 9 nucleotides agree with TRBD1. V shed 5 bases and J 1 base; nucleotides not matched to a gene: 2. CDR3 length: 14 residues. Germline values: CDR1 MNHEY, CDR2 SVGAGI. For the CDR3, the DNA is TGTGCCAGCAGTCCGGGACAGGGGAACACTGAAGCTTTCTTT. Translated, it gives CASSPGQGNTEAFF.

The rearrangement links TRBV5-4 to TRBJ2-6; the D gene is possibly TRBD2 (5 bases). The CDR3 totals 18 residues. Per germline, CDR1 SGHNT and CDR2 YYREEE (reference sequence). The V end lost 2 bases, the J end lost 0 bases, and 15 bases lay between the germline ends. The CDR3, as DNA: TGTGCCAGCAGCTTCCGGGATTATCCCTCCTCTGGGGCCAACGTCCTGACTTTC. As protein: CASSFRDYPSSGANVLTF.

The V call is TRBV29-1, the J call TRBJ2-1; TRBD1 is a possible D gene (5 bases). The CDR3 is 13 residues long. V was trimmed by 0 bases and J by 6 bases, leaving 9 bases between them. Per germline, CDR1 SQVTM and CDR2 ANQGSEA. The CDR3 DNA is TGCAGCGTTGAAGATCGAAGGGGCAATGAGCAGTTCTTC. It is translated as CSVEDRRGNEQFF.

This clonotype appeared a single time. This chain links TRBV7-9 with TRBJ2-4; maybe TRBD2 (6 bases). The V end was cut by 5 bases, the J end by 9 bases, with 11 bases between. The CDR3 length is 12 residues. CDR1 is SEHNR, CDR2 FQNEAQ, per germline (reference sequence). The DNA for the CDR3 is TGTGCCAGCAGCCCCCCAGCGGGCATTCAGTACTTC. Its translation is CASSPPAGIQYF.